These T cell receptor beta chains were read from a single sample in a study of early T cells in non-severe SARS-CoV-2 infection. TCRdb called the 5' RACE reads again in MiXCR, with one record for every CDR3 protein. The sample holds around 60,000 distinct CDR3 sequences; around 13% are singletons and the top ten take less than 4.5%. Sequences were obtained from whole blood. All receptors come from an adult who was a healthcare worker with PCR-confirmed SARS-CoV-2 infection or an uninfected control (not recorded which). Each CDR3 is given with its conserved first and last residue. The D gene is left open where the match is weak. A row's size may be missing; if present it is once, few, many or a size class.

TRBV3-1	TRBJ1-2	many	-	TGTGCCAGCAGCCAAGAGAGGGACTATGGCTACACCTTC	CASSQERDYGYTF
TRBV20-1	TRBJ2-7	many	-	TGCAGTGCTAGAGAATTAGCTACTGAGCAGTACTTC	CSARELATEQYF
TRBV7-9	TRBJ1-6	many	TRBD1	TGTGCCAGCAGCCCACCGGGGACAGGGGGCAGATCACCCCTCCACTTT	CASSPPGTGGRSPLHF
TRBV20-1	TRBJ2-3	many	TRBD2	TGCAGTGCTAGCGGCAGCGGGGCGTCAAGGGGAGATACGCAGTATTTT	CSASGSGASRGDTQYF
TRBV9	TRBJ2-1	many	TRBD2	TGTGCCAGCAGCGCCACTAGCGGGGGGATCAATGAGCAGTTCTTC	CASSATSGGINEQFF
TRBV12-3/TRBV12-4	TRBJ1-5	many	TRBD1	TGTGCCAGCAGTATTGAGACAGGGAATCAGCCCCAGCATTTT	CASSIETGNQPQHF
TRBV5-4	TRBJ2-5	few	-	TGTGCCAGCAGCTTGGGGCCTAGCGTGGCCCTACAAGAGACCCAGTACTTC	CASSLGPSVALQETQYF
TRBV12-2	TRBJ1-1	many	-	TGTGCAAGTCGCCTAACTCTATCTCCCCAGGGTGCTTTTATGAACACTGAAGCTTTCTTT	CASRLTLSPQGAFMNTEAFF
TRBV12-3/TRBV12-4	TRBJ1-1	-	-	TGTGCCAGCAGCGAACGACAGGCTAACACTGAAGCTTTCTTT	CASSERQANTEAFF
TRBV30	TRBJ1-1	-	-	TGTGCCTGGAGCCCGGATTGGGACACTGAAGCTTTCTTT	CAWSPDWDTEAFF
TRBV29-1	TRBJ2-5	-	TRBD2	TGCAGCGCCAGGACTAGCGGGAAGACCCAGTACTTC	CSARTSGKTQYF
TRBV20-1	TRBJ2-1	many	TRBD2	TGCAGTGCTAGAGATGGCGGGAGGGCCACCCGGGGGATCAGATCCTACAATGAGCAGTTCTTC	CSARDGGRATRGIRSYNEQFF
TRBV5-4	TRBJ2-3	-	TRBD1	TGTGCCAGCAGCCTTAACAGGGGTATAGATACGCAGTATTTT	CASSLNRGIDTQYF
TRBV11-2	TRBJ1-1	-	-	TGTGCCAGCAGCTCGCGGATCAGTCCCCGGGAGACTGAAGCTTTCTTT	CASSSRISPRETEAFF
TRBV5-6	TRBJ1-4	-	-	TGTGCCAGCAGCTTTAGGGGCCCTAATGAAAAACTGTTTTTT	CASSFRGPNEKLFF
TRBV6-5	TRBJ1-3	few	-	TGTGCCAGCAGTTACTCATCCCAGGGGAGAAACACCATATATTTT	CASSYSSQGRNTIYF
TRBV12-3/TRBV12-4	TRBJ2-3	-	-	TGTGCCAGCAGTTTGGCAGAAACAGATACGCAGTATTTT	CASSLAETDTQYF
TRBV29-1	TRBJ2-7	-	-	TGCAGCGTTGAGGCAGGGACTCAAAAGCGCTTCGAGCAGTACTTC	CSVEAGTQKRFEQYF
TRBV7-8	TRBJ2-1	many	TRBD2	TGTGCCAGCAGCTCCACTAGCCCGACTAGCGGCTCCTACAATGAGCAGTTCTTC	CASSSTSPTSGSYNEQFF
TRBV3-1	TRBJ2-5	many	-	TGTGCCAGCACCACCGGAGGGACCCAGTACTTC	CASTTGGTQYF
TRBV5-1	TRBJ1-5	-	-	TGCGCCAGCAGCTTGGACAGGAATCAGCCCCAGCATTTT	CASSLDRNQPQHF
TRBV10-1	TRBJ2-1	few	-	TGCGCCAGCAGTGTCGCAGGGGCCCTATTCAATGAGCAGTTCTTC	CASSVAGALFNEQFF
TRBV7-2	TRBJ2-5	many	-	TGTGCCAGCAGCTCTAGCGTTCAAGAGACCCAGTACTTC	CASSSSVQETQYF
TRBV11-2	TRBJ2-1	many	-	TGTGCCAGCAGCCGCATGCTAGAGAAGTATGAGCAGTTCTTC	CASSRMLEKYEQFF
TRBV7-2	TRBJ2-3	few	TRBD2	TGTGCCAGCAGCCTAGCCCTGAGCGGGGGGGCAGATACGCAGTATTTT	CASSLALSGGADTQYF
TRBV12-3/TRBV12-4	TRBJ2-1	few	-	TGTGCCAGCAGTCTCCAGGGGTATGGGTGGGAGCAGTTCTTC	CASSLQGYGWEQFF
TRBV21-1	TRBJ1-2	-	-	TGTGCCAGCAGCAGGAGGGGTCAAAGGAACTATGGCTACACCTTC	CASSRRGQRNYGYTF
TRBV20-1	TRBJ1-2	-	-	TGCAGTGCTAGAGTCCCCCAGGGCGAGAGCCATTATGGCTACACCTTC	CSARVPQGESHYGYTF
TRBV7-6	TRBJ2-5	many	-	TGTGCCAGCAGCTTATCCGGTGGACTAAAAGAGACCCAGTACTTC	CASSLSGGLKETQYF
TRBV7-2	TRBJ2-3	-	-	TGTGCCAGCAGCTTGTGGGGTAACACAGATACGCAGTATTTT	CASSLWGNTDTQYF
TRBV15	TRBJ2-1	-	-	TGTGCCTCAGGCAACTCCTACAATGAGCAGTTCTTC	CASGNSYNEQFF
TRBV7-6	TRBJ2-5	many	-	TGTGCCAGCAGCTCGAGAGGGGGAGGGGAGACCCAGTACTTC	CASSSRGGGETQYF
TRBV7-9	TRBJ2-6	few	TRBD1	TGTGCCAGCAGCTTCTGGACAGGGCTGAATGGGGCCAACGTCCTGACTTTC	CASSFWTGLNGANVLTF
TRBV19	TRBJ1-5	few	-	TGTGCCAGCGTGGACAGTTACCCGGTTCAGCCCCAGCATTTT	CASVDSYPVQPQHF
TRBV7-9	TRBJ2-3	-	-	TGTGCCAGCAGCTTAAATCAGCGAACTAGCACAGATACGCAGTATTTT	CASSLNQRTSTDTQYF
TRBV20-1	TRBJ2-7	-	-	TGCAGTGCTAGGAGTCCCGGGGCATCCGTTTTGGGCGAGCAGTACTTC	CSARSPGASVLGEQYF
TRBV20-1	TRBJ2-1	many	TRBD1	TGCAGTGCTAGTCCCGCAGGGGGTGTAGGTGAGCAGTTCTTC	CSASPAGGVGEQFF
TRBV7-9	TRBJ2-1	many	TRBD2	TGTGCCAGCAGCTCTAGCGGGGGGCACCGCAATGAGCAGTTCTTC	CASSSSGGHRNEQFF
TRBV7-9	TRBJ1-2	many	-	TGTGCCAGCAGCTTATACTCTACCTATGGCTACACCTTC	CASSLYSTYGYTF
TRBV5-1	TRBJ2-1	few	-	TGCGCCAGCAGCCGACAGGATGGCGATGAGCAGTTCTTC	CASSRQDGDEQFF
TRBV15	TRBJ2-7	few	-	TGTGCCACCAGCAGAGTTGGGAACGAGCAGTACTTC	CATSRVGNEQYF
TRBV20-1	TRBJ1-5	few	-	TGCAGTGCTAGAGTTGATATCCGTCAGCCCCAGCATTTT	CSARVDIRQPQHF
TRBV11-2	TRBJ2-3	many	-	TGTGCCAGCAGCCCAGGGTATCAAACCACACTTGATACGCAGTATTTT	CASSPGYQTTLDTQYF
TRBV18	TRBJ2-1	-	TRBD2	TGTGCCAGCTCACGACTAGCGGGAAACTCCTACAATGAGCAGTTCTTC	CASSRLAGNSYNEQFF
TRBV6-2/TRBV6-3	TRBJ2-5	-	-	TGTGCCAGCAGTTACACAGGGACGGGAGAGACCCAGTACTTC	CASSYTGTGETQYF
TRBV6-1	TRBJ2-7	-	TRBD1	TGTGCCAGCAGTGACTTTCGGACAGGGTCCTACGAGCAGTACTTC	CASSDFRTGSYEQYF
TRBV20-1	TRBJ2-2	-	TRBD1	TGCAGTGCGCGGACAGGGCAGCACACCGGGGAGCTGTTTTTT	CSARTGQHTGELFF
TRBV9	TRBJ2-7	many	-	TGTGCCAGCAGCGTAGTCCCAGGGGTCACCTACGAGCAGTACTTC	CASSVVPGVTYEQYF
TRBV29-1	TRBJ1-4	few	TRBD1	TGCAGCGTTGAGCGGGTCCTCACAGGGGAACTGTTTTTT	CSVERVLTGELFF
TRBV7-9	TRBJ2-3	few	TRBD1	TGTGCCAGCAGCTCTTACAGGGGGCAAGATACGCAGTATTTT	CASSSYRGQDTQYF
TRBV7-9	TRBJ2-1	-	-	TGTGCCAGCAGCGTAGGACACTCCATATCCTACAATGAGCAGTTCTTC	CASSVGHSISYNEQFF
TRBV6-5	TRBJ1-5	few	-	TGTGCCAGCAGTTACTTGGGTCAGCCCCAGCATTTT	CASSYLGQPQHF
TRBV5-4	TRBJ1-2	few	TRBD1	TGTGCCAGCAGCGGAACAGGGGGTGGCTATGGCTACACCTTC	CASSGTGGGYGYTF
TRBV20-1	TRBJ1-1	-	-	TGCAGTGCTAGACCCGCGAAGGGTGGAGGAGTTTTCTTT	CSARPAKGGGVFF
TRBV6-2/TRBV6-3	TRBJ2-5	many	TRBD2	TGTGCCAGCAAGCGGGGGTTGGAGACCCAGTACTTC	CASKRGLETQYF